This is a list of T cell receptor beta chains from one sample in a study of blood T cell repertoires in COVID-19. Assay: immunoSEQ multiplex PCR; the TCRdb copy retains only in-frame clones and omits some. The table has 350,000 to 400,000 clones, roughly 90% seen once. Sequencing was done on a sample of PBMCs or T cells enriched from blood (not recorded which). The source of these receptors is a woman in her twenties or thirties who had recovered from COVID-19. Each CDR3 is given with its conserved first and last residue. Fields, in order: V gene, J gene, D gene, clone size, CDR3 DNA, CDR3 protein. D genes are given only for firm matches. The size of a clone is reported for some rows only, either as once, few or many, or as a class for expanded clones.

v_call: TRBV21-1
j_call: TRBJ1-3
d_call: NA
clone_size: NA
cdr3_nt: TGTGCCAGCAGCAAGAGACAGGGCGACACCATATATTTT
cdr3_aa: CASSKRQGDTIYF

v_call: TRBV19
j_call: TRBJ2-4
d_call: NA
clone_size: NA
cdr3_nt: TGTGCCAGTAGTATCCGAGTAGCCAAAAACATTCAGTACTTC
cdr3_aa: CASSIRVAKNIQYF

v_call: TRBV10-2
j_call: TRBJ2-5
d_call: TRBD1
clone_size: NA
cdr3_nt: TGCGCCTGTAGACAGGGACAAGAGACCCAGTACTTC
cdr3_aa: CACRQGQETQYF

v_call: TRBV19
j_call: TRBJ1-5
d_call: NA
clone_size: NA
cdr3_nt: TGTGCCAGTAGTAGGCAGGGCAATCAGCCCCAGCATTTT
cdr3_aa: CASSRQGNQPQHF

v_call: TRBV4-2
j_call: TRBJ1-3
d_call: NA
clone_size: once
cdr3_nt: TGTGCCAGCAGCCCTACTAGCTCTGGAAACACCATATATTTT
cdr3_aa: CASSPTSSGNTIYF

v_call: TRBV19
j_call: TRBJ2-4
d_call: TRBD1
clone_size: NA
cdr3_nt: TGTGCCAGTAGCGTACAGGGGGCCGCCCTAGCCAAAAACATTCAGTACTTC
cdr3_aa: CASSVQGAALAKNIQYF

v_call: TRBV5-4
j_call: TRBJ2-3
d_call: TRBD1
clone_size: NA
cdr3_nt: TGTGCCAGCAGCTTCGACAGGGCGATAAGCACAGATACGCAGTATTTT
cdr3_aa: CASSFDRAISTDTQYF

v_call: TRBV10-3
j_call: TRBJ1-1
d_call: NA
clone_size: NA
cdr3_nt: TGTGCCATCAGTTCTAAGAAAGGGGAGGGTACTGAAGCTTTCTTT
cdr3_aa: CAISSKKGEGTEAFF

v_call: TRBV19
j_call: TRBJ1-2
d_call: TRBD1
clone_size: NA
cdr3_nt: TGTGCCAGTAGTAAAGTATCCGGGACAGGGAACAATGGCTACACCTTC
cdr3_aa: CASSKVSGTGNNGYTF

v_call: TRBV6-5
j_call: TRBJ2-1
d_call: NA
clone_size: once
cdr3_nt: TGTGCCAGCAGTTACGGGCCCCCAGGGTTCAATGAGCAGTTCTTC
cdr3_aa: CASSYGPPGFNEQFF

v_call: TRBV7-8
j_call: TRBJ1-3
d_call: NA
clone_size: NA
cdr3_nt: TGTGCCAGCAGCCCTGTCCAAAGGACAGCTTTAGCCGGTAACACCATATATTTT
cdr3_aa: CASSPVQRTALAGNTIYF

v_call: TRBV28
j_call: TRBJ1-1
d_call: TRBD1
clone_size: NA
cdr3_nt: TGTGCCAGCAGTTCGGGACAGGGGTACACTGAAGCTTTCTTT
cdr3_aa: CASSSGQGYTEAFF

v_call: TRBV3-1/TRBV3-2
j_call: TRBJ1-5
d_call: TRBD1
clone_size: NA
cdr3_nt: TGTGCCAGCAGTCCTGCCTCGACAGGGAGCAATCAGCCCCAGCATTTT
cdr3_aa: CASSPASTGSNQPQHF

v_call: TRBV11-1
j_call: TRBJ2-5
d_call: NA
clone_size: NA
cdr3_nt: TGTGCCAGCAGCCCGGACGGGGTAGTGAGGCAAGAGACCCAGTACTTC
cdr3_aa: CASSPDGVVRQETQYF

v_call: TRBV19
j_call: TRBJ2-2
d_call: NA
clone_size: NA
cdr3_nt: TGTGCCAGTAGTACCACCGGGATTAGCACCGGGGAGCTGTTTTTT
cdr3_aa: CASSTTGISTGELFF

v_call: TRBV28
j_call: TRBJ2-7
d_call: TRBD1
clone_size: NA
cdr3_nt: TGTGCCAGCAGTGTCTCCTTCAGGGGGCACGAGCAGTACTTC
cdr3_aa: CASSVSFRGHEQYF

v_call: TRBV4-1
j_call: TRBJ2-7
d_call: TRBD2
clone_size: NA
cdr3_nt: TGCGCCAGCAGCCTAGCGGGAGGAGGCGAGCAGTACTTC
cdr3_aa: CASSLAGGGEQYF

v_call: TRBV7-3
j_call: TRBJ2-1
d_call: NA
clone_size: NA
cdr3_nt: TGTGCCAGCAGCCTGGACACATACAATGAGCAGTTCTTC
cdr3_aa: CASSLDTYNEQFF

v_call: TRBV12-5
j_call: TRBJ2-2
d_call: NA
clone_size: NA
cdr3_nt: TGTGCTAGTGGTTTGACGGCGGGACCCCGAGAAAAGAACACCGGGGAGCTGTTTTTT
cdr3_aa: CASGLTAGPREKNTGELFF

v_call: TRBV14
j_call: TRBJ1-2
d_call: NA
clone_size: NA
cdr3_nt: TGTGCCAGCAGCCCTGGGCCAAGAGACTATGGCTACACCTTC
cdr3_aa: CASSPGPRDYGYTF

v_call: TRBV4-3
j_call: TRBJ1-1
d_call: NA
clone_size: NA
cdr3_nt: TGCGCCAGCAGCCAAGGGATCCAGGGGTCCACTGAAGCTTTCTTT
cdr3_aa: CASSQGIQGSTEAFF

v_call: TRBV5-1
j_call: TRBJ2-5
d_call: TRBD1
clone_size: NA
cdr3_nt: TGCGCCAGCAGCCCCGGGACAGGGAAAGAGACCCAGTACTTC
cdr3_aa: CASSPGTGKETQYF